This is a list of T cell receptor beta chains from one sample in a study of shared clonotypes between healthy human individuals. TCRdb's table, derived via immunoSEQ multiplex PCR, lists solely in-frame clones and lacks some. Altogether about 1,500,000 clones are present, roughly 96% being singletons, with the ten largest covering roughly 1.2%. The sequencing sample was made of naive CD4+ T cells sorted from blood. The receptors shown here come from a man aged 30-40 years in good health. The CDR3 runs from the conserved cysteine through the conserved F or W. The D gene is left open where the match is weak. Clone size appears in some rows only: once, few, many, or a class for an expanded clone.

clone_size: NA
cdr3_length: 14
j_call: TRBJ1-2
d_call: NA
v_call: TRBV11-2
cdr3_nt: TGTGCCAGCAGAAAACTCGGGCAAGCCTATGGCTACACCTTC
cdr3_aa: CASRKLGQAYGYTF

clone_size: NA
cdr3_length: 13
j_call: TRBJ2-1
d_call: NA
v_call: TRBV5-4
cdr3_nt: TGTGCCAGCAGCTTCCTCCTACCCAGTGAGCAGTTCTTC
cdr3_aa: CASSFLLPSEQFF

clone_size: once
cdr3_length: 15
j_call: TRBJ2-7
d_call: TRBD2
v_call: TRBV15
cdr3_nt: TGTGCCACCAGCAGGCCTAGCGGGGGATTCTACGAGCAGTACTTC
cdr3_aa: CATSRPSGGFYEQYF

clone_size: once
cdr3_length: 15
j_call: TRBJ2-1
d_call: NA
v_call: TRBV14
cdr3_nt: TGTGCCAGCAGGAAAGGGGCGTTCTACAGCAATGAGCAGTTCTTC
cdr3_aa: CASRKGAFYSNEQFF

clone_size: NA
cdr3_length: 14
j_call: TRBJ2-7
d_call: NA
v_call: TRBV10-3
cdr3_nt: TGTGCCATCAGTGCGGATAACTCTCAGCGCGAGCAGTACTTC
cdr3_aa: CAISADNSQREQYF

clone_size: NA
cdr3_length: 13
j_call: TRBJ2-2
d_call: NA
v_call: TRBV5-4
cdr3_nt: TGTGCCAGCAGCTTGGTCCAAACCGGGGAGCTGTTTTTT
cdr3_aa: CASSLVQTGELFF

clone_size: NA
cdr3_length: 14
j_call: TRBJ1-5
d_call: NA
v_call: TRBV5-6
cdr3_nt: TGTGCCAGCAGCTTGGGGGGCCCGGATCAGCCCCAGCATTTT
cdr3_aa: CASSLGGPDQPQHF

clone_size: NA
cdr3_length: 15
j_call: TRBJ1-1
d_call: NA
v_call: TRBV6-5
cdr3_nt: TGTGCCAGCACAGTCTCGGCACAGCTGAACACTGAAGCTTTCTTT
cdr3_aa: CASTVSAQLNTEAFF

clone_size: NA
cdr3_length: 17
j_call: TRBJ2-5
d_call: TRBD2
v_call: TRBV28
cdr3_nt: TGTGCCAGCAGACCAACCTTGGGACTAGCGGATAAACCCACCCAGTACTTC
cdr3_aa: CASRPTLGLADKPTQYF

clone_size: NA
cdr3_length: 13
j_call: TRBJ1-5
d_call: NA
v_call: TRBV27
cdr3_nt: TGTGCCACCGGTCAGTTTCCCAATCAGCCCCAGCATTTT
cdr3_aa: CATGQFPNQPQHF

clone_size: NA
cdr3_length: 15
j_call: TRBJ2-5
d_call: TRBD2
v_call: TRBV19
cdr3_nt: TGTGCCAGTAGTATAGTTGGGACTAGACAAGAGACCCAGTACTTC
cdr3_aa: CASSIVGTRQETQYF

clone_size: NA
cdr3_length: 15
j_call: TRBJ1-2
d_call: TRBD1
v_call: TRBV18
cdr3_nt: TGTGCCAGCTCCCGGACCGAGGACAGGTTCTATGGCTACACCTTC
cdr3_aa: CASSRTEDRFYGYTF

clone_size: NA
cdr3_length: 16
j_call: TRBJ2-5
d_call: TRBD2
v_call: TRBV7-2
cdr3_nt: TGTGCCAGCAGCTTAGAGGGAGCGGGAGGGCCGAAGACCCAGTACTTC
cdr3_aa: CASSLEGAGGPKTQYF

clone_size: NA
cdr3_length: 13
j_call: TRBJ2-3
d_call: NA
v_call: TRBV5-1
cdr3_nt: TGCGCCAGCAGCTCATTGGGCACAGATACGCAGTATTTT
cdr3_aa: CASSSLGTDTQYF

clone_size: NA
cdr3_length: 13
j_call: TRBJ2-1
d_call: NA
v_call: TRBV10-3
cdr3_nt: TGTGCCATGAAGGGCAACTACGGTAATGAGCAGTTCTTC
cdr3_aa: CAMKGNYGNEQFF

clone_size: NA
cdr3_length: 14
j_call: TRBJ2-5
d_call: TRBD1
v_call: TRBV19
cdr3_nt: TGTGCCAGTAGTATTTCCGGACAGGTGGAGACCCAGTACTTC
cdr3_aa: CASSISGQVETQYF